This TCR beta chain comes out of a study of T cells after posttransplantation cyclophosphamide (dated by TCRdb to between 2015 and 2016). In terms of the full investigation: The study tracked T cell repertoire reconstitution by TRB sequencing after myeloablative bone marrow transplantation using posttransplantation cyclophosphamide as GVHD prophylaxis. Samples from some 40 PTCy-treated patients, along with samples from 15 to 20 of their related bone marrow donors, underwent antigen receptor sequencing. Blood from every one of the approximately 37 PTCy patients who had 1-year posttransplant specimens underwent TRB sequencing. In 3 patients, TRB sequencing was also performed on up to roughly 3 more blood samples taken 2 to 5.2 years after transplant, and in 4 patients, pretransplant blood was also TRB-sequenced. Because TRA and TRB clonality correlated tightly in 8 to 10 samples, the subsequent TCR analyses were limited to TRB only. Public TRB sequences were searched against a database of over 3,000 sequences associated with responses to pathogens, tumor antigens, self-antigens and alloantigens. What the study reported, not specific to this receptor: The TRB repertoires of T cells infiltrating skin or GI tract showed only limited overlap with the TRB repertoires of T cells in blood. Donor-recipient similarity was low at 1-2 months but rose over the first year, and later blood repertoires were often dominated by donor CD8+ memory clones. Across the approximately 47 patients, TRB clonality was highly associated with recipient CMV seropositivity and CMV reactivation, and diversity with PTCy was similar to that in the CNI/methotrexate controls.

CDR1 and CDR2, looked up from the germline V gene, are KGHSH and LQKENI. The CDR3 measures 12 amino acids from cysteine to phenylalanine. CDR3 DNA is the only sequence kept; it has 36 bases, read in frame from the first base. Clipping removes 0 bases from V and 14 bases from J, with 2 as the unmatched junction base count. PTCy-treated patients were drawn from a prospective multi-institutional clinical trial. Peripheral blood and bone marrow mononuclear cells were isolated by Ficoll-Hypaque density centrifugation and were cryopreserved. Of note for this clone: Its antigen remains unidentified. Per-base quality was not reported, and no clone a single base away is much larger than it.

TRB sequencing was run on genomic DNA with either the immunoSEQ assay at survey resolution or the hsTCRB kit. Turning to the authors' computational methods: The immunoSEQ software handled the initial read processing, while the LymphoSeq R package was used for the repertoire analyses. Clonality was computed as 1 minus normalized Shannon entropy; Gini coefficient was also calculated for each TRB dataset. To infer phenotypes in unsorted samples, TRB sequences from sorted subsets of the recipient or donor were mapped onto the unsorted samples of the same recipient. TCRdb's version of the immuneACCESS table is confined to in-frame rearrangements and falls short of the full clone set. An unresolved V gene accounts for under half of the shortfall where checked; the remainder is of unknown origin. The D gene and trimming were derived from the DNA, and the V and J assignments and clone size from that table. The sample table shows 25,000 to 35,000 clones, and around nine tenths are seen once. The ten largest clones take up more than 13% of the sample.

The sequence was obtained from a woman in her thirties or forties with a blood cancer, CMV-positive, and with a related stem cell donor. The V gene is TRBV18 and the J gene is TRBJ1-2, and 11 junction bases match TRBD1. Sequencing input: PBMCs. The CDR3 protein is CASSPPGQGVTF. At the DNA level, the sequence is TGTGCCAGCTCACCACCGGGACAGGGGGTGACCTTC.